One sample yielded the 5 T cell receptor beta chains listed below, sequenced in a study of response to subunit inactivated influenza vaccine. TCRdb passed the RT-PCR reads through MiXCR, listing each CDR3 protein once. The repertoire has more than 600,000 distinct CDR3 sequences, approximately 18% of them found once; the top ten carry about a tenth. The sequenced sample was PBMCs from blood, obtained around 5 days after vaccination. The receptors derive from a man aged 45-60 years who received an inactivated influenza vaccine.

This clonotype has a handful of counts. The chain couples TRBV12-3 or TRBV12-4 to TRBJ2-2, with D maybe TRBD1 (6 bases). CDR3 size: 15 residues. Trimming took off 1 base at V and 8 bases at J, with 14 bases between the two ends. The CDR3 loop is CASSLGFGGGGELFF. As DNA, the CDR3 is TGTGCCAGCAGTTTAGGATTTGGGGGCGGAGGGGAGCTGTTTTTT.

This chain joins TRBV7-3 and TRBJ2-3; TRBD1 is a possible D gene (7 bases). Germline CDR1 SGHTA, CDR2 FQGTGA. This CDR3 contains 16 residues. The V and J ends lost 2 bases and 0 bases respectively, with 12 bases between them. The CDR3: CASSLGGTVSTDTQYF. DNA for the CDR3: TGTGCCAGCAGCTTAGGAGGGACAGTTAGCACAGATACGCAGTATTTT.

This clonotype was recorded many times. The V gene is TRBV5-5, the J gene TRBJ2-1; 7 positions agree with TRBD2. The CDR3 has 16 residues. CDR1 and CDR2 from the germline V gene are SGHKS and YYEKEE (reference sequence). With V trimmed by 4 bases and J by 4 bases, 11 bases remained unmatched. As DNA, the CDR3 is TGTGCCAGCAGCCCGCGCCGACTAGCCGAATACAATGAGCAGTTCTTC. It is translated as CASSPRRLAEYNEQFF.

V gene TRBV6-2 or TRBV6-3 combines with J gene TRBJ2-7; 10 bases are shared with TRBD2. Trimming at V came to 2 bases and at J to 5 bases, leaving 6 bases not matched to a gene. Germline CDR1 is MNHEY and CDR2 is SVGEGT. This CDR3 has 15 amino acids. The CDR3 spells CASSYGASGSNEQYF. In DNA form, the CDR3 reads TGTGCCAGCAGTTACGGGGCTAGCGGGAGCAACGAGCAGTACTTC.

In its sample, this clonotype was seen a few times. The chain recombines TRBV2 with TRBJ2-3; D unresolved. The CDR3 is 13 amino acids. With 8 bases removed from V and 0 bases from J, the gap between germline ends came to 9 bases. Germline values: CDR1 SNHLY, CDR2 FYNNEI. The CDR3 nucleotides read TGTGCCAGCCCGGACCCTAGCACAGATACGCAGTATTTT. Translation gives CASPDPSTDTQYF.